Listed below are T cell receptor beta chains from one sample, sequenced in a study of shared clonotypes between healthy human individuals. Repertoires were generated with immunoSEQ multiplex PCR, while TCRdb's copy carries only in-frame clones and drops some. The repertoire includes over 850,000 clones, about 84% of them detected once, and roughly 0.62% sits in the top ten. Specimen: memory CD4+ T cells from PBMCs. All receptors derive from a man aged 18 to 29 in good health. Some clones in this sample may be carry-over from other donors' samples. CDR3s include the opening cysteine and the closing phenylalanine or tryptophan. D genes are given only for firm matches. Expanded clones are given a class, and other clones once, few, many or no size at all.

D,size,J,V,DNA,CDR3
-,-,TRBJ2-6,TRBV7-3,TGTGCCAGCAGCCCCCGGGACATCTATTATAGCTCTGGGGCCAACGTCCTGACTTTC,CASSPRDIYYSSGANVLTF
-,-,TRBJ2-2,TRBV12-2,TGTGCAAGTCGCTTAGGGCTCACCGGGGAGCTGTTTTTT,CASRLGLTGELFF
-,-,TRBJ2-5,TRBV7-6,TGTGCCAGCAGCCCTCTAGCTGACCAAGAGACCCAGTACTTC,CASSPLADQETQYF
TRBD1,few,TRBJ1-4,TRBV19,TGTGCCAGCGCAGACAGGGGGGAAAAACTGTTTTTT,CASADRGEKLFF
-,-,TRBJ1-3,TRBV4-2,TGTGCCAGCAGCCAAGATATATCCCTCATCTCTGGAAACACCATATATTTT,CASSQDISLISGNTIYF
TRBD1,-,TRBJ2-7,TRBV6-1,TGTGCCAGTTACAGGGGATTTGGGACCTACGAGCAGTACTTC,CASYRGFGTYEQYF
-,-,TRBJ2-6,TRBV5-5,TGTGCCAGCACCTTCTCACCCGTAAGCTCTGGGGCCAACGTCCTGACTTTC,CASTFSPVSSGANVLTF
-,-,TRBJ1-5,TRBV5-1,TGCGCCAGCAGCTTGGCTGGCAGGGAAAATCAGCCCCAGCATTTT,CASSLAGRENQPQHF
TRBD2,-,TRBJ2-7,TRBV28,TGTGCCAGCAGGGGGGCTAGCGGGCATGATAACTACGAGCAGTACTTC,CASRGASGHDNYEQYF
-,once,TRBJ1-3,TRBV5-8,TGTGCCAGCAGTCCCGGGGTCTCTGGAAACACCATATATTTT,CASSPGVSGNTIYF
TRBD1,many,TRBJ2-5,TRBV16,TGTGCCAGCAGCCGGGGACAGCAAGAGACCCAGTACTTC,CASSRGQQETQYF
TRBD1,once,TRBJ2-7,TRBV6-1,TGTGCCAGCAGTGCTTCAGGGGGCGTATTCTACGAGCAGTACTTC,CASSASGGVFYEQYF
-,-,TRBJ1-2,TRBV20-1,TGCAGTGCTAGAGAGGGTCCCGGCTACACCTTC,CSAREGPGYTF
-,-,TRBJ2-5,TRBV29-1,TGCAGCGTGGAGGGCGTGGTGGAGACCCAGTACTTC,CSVEGVVETQYF
TRBD1,-,TRBJ1-1,TRBV28,TGTGCCAGCAGGCGGGACAGGGGGCGGTCCATGAACACTGAAGCTTTCTTT,CASRRDRGRSMNTEAFF
-,-,TRBJ2-5,TRBV28,TGTGCCAGCAGTTTTTTACAGGGCGAGACCCAGTACTTC,CASSFLQGETQYF
TRBD1,-,TRBJ1-6,TRBV25-1,TGTGCCAGCACTGGGGGGACAGTTGATTCACCCCTCCACTTT,CASTGGTVDSPLHF
-,-,TRBJ1-1,TRBV27,TGTGCCAGCAGTTTAAATGGGGGCACTGAAGCTTTCTTT,CASSLNGGTEAFF
-,-,TRBJ2-7,TRBV19,TGTGCCAGTAGTATAGCCGCGACAGTATCCCACTACGAGCAGTACTTC,CASSIAATVSHYEQYF
-,-,TRBJ2-1,TRBV4-1,TGCGCCAGCAGCCAAGATCGAGGGAGCTCCTACAATGAGCAGTTCTTC,CASSQDRGSSYNEQFF
TRBD1,once,TRBJ1-1,TRBV25-1,TGTGCCAGCAGTGAATATCCAGGGGGGAACACTGAAGCTTTCTTT,CASSEYPGGNTEAFF
-,-,TRBJ1-2,TRBV5-4,TGTGCCAGCAGCCGCGCTAGTTCCTATGGCTACACCTTC,CASSRASSYGYTF
TRBD1,-,TRBJ2-5,TRBV28,TGTGCCAGCAGACAGGGGGCCCGGGAGACCCAGTACTTC,CASRQGARETQYF
-,-,TRBJ2-5,TRBV18,TGTGCCAGCTCATTCTCACACCTACAAGAGACCCAGTACTTC,CASSFSHLQETQYF
-,many,TRBJ2-3,TRBV6-6,TGTGCCAGCAGCAAAACCCGGGACCCCGGCGGTACGCAGTATTTT,CASSKTRDPGGTQYF
-,-,TRBJ2-6,TRBV28,TGTGCCAGCATCACCCCCTCCTCTTCCGTCCTGACTTTC,CASITPSSSVLTF
-,-,TRBJ2-3,TRBV18,TGTGCCAGCTCACCCCCTGCGCCCAGGGCCGCAGATACGCAGTATTTT,CASSPPAPRAADTQYF
-,few,TRBJ1-5,TRBV30,TGTGCCTGGAGGTCAACCCCGGGTCAGCCCCAGCATTTT,CAWRSTPGQPQHF
-,-,TRBJ2-3,TRBV5-1,TGCGCCAGCAGCTTAGGAGCAGATACGCAGTATTTT,CASSLGADTQYF
-,-,TRBJ2-1,TRBV27,TGTGCCAGCAGTTTATCCCGGGCTGGGGGGAGGAATGAGCAGTTCTTC,CASSLSRAGGRNEQFF
-,-,TRBJ2-4,TRBV7-9,TGTGCCAGCAGCTTAGAGGGGATACGGAACATTCAGTACTTC,CASSLEGIRNIQYF
-,-,TRBJ1-5,TRBV18,TGTGCCAGCTCCCAGGGTAGCAATCAGCCCCAGCATTTT,CASSQGSNQPQHF
TRBD1,-,TRBJ2-1,TRBV5-4,TGTGCCAGCAGCCGGGACAGGGGCCCCTACAATGAGCAGTTCTTC,CASSRDRGPYNEQFF
TRBD1,once,TRBJ1-1,TRBV18,TGTGCCAGCTCACCACCCCAAGGACAGGGTAGAAACACTGAAGCTTTCTTT,CASSPPQGQGRNTEAFF
TRBD1,once,TRBJ1-2,TRBV2,TGTGCCAGCAGGTTGCGGGACAGGGTCGAGTATGGCTACACCTTC,CASRLRDRVEYGYTF
TRBD2,once,TRBJ2-7,TRBV27,TGTGCCAGCCGACTAGCGGGAGGCGGGTACGAGCAGTACTTC,CASRLAGGGYEQYF
TRBD1,-,TRBJ1-5,TRBV28,TGTGCCAGCAGTTTAGGGACAGGCCTTCATCAGCCCCAGCATTTT,CASSLGTGLHQPQHF
-,-,TRBJ2-7,TRBV7-3,TGTGCCAGCAGCCAAAACTCCTACGAGCAGTACTTC,CASSQNSYEQYF
TRBD1,-,TRBJ1-5,TRBV28,TGTGCCAGCAGTAGACGGGACAGGGGCCAGCCCCAGCATTTT,CASSRRDRGQPQHF
TRBD2,-,TRBJ2-7,TRBV7-8,TGTGCCAGCAGCCCCCGGGAGGGCTTTTACTCCTACGAGCAGTACTTC,CASSPREGFYSYEQYF
TRBD1,-,TRBJ1-3,TRBV9,TGTGCCAGCAGCGCACCGGGACAGAGATCTGGAAACACCATATATTTT,CASSAPGQRSGNTIYF
-,once,TRBJ2-7,TRBV7-6,TGTGCCAGTAGAAGGGACCCCGGCACCTACGAGCAGTACTTC,CASRRDPGTYEQYF
-,-,TRBJ2-1,TRBV10-3,TGTGCCATCAGTGCCCCTGGCGGCGGCTACAATGAGCAGTTCTTC,CAISAPGGGYNEQFF
-,-,TRBJ1-4,TRBV28,TGTGCCAGCAGTTTGGCGGACCCCACAACTAATGAAAAACTGTTTTTT,CASSLADPTTNEKLFF
-,-,TRBJ2-7,TRBV28,TGTGCCAGCAGCCCAGGGGGGCGTTTTTACGAGCAGTACTTC,CASSPGGRFYEQYF
TRBD1,-,TRBJ2-7,TRBV7-2,TGTGCCAGCAGCTTGGGGACAGGGGGTTACTACGAGCAGTACTTC,CASSLGTGGYYEQYF
TRBD1,-,TRBJ1-2,TRBV4-1,TGCGCCAGCAGCCAAGCTTTAAGGGGGCATGGCTATGGCTACACCTTC,CASSQALRGHGYGYTF
TRBD1,many,TRBJ1-1,TRBV18,TGTGCCAGCTCACTGAGTATGGACAGGGCCAACACTGAAGCTTTCTTT,CASSLSMDRANTEAFF
-,-,TRBJ2-2,TRBV5-4,TGTGCCAGCAGCTCGGACCCCGGGGAGCTGTTTTTT,CASSSDPGELFF
-,-,TRBJ1-4,TRBV2,TGTGCCAGCAGTGGGCTCCGGTCAGCCCTTAATGAAAAACTGTTTTTT,CASSGLRSALNEKLFF
-,-,TRBJ2-7,TRBV27,TGTGCCAGCAGTTTTAAAGGCAATAGCGCCTACGAGCAGTACTTC,CASSFKGNSAYEQYF
-,-,TRBJ1-1,TRBV7-9,TGTGCCAGCAGCTTAGTAGCCAGGGCCACTGAAGCTTTCTTT,CASSLVARATEAFF
TRBD2,-,TRBJ2-2,TRBV27,TGTGCCAGCCAAAAGCGGGAGCTAAACACCGGGGAGCTGTTTTTT,CASQKRELNTGELFF
-,-,TRBJ2-5,TRBV19,TGTGCCAGTACCACCGGGGGGACAGAGTCGGAGACCCAGTACTTC,CASTTGGTESETQYF
-,few,TRBJ1-6,TRBV11-2,TGTGCCAGCAGCCCGTTCGGGGGTTCACCCCTCCACTTT,CASSPFGGSPLHF
-,-,TRBJ1-1,TRBV7-2,TGTGCCAGCAGCGGGGGGGTAGATTTCACTGAAGCTTTCTTT,CASSGGVDFTEAFF
-,once,TRBJ1-3,TRBV9,TGTGCCAGCAGCGCTGGAAGGACTGGAAACACCATATATTTT,CASSAGRTGNTIYF
-,-,TRBJ1-4,TRBV2,TGTGCCAGCATCTTGTCCTCGGGGGGCATTGTGAGTGAAAAACTGTTTTTT,CASILSSGGIVSEKLFF